Below, one TCR beta chain is given with its context. CDR3 length: 17 amino acids. Trimming shortened V by 4 bases and J by 0 bases, and 17 bases separated the two germline ends. Germline CDR1 MGHRA, CDR2 YSYEKL. This entry belongs to a study of shared T cell receptors in the human thymus. Clones were sequenced by immunoSEQ multiplex PCR, and TCRdb holds only the in-frame ones, with some missing. Counted here are hundreds of thousands of clones, more than 75% occurring once; the ten biggest clones make up 0.009% to 0.0095%. The same sample was also used in a study of human thymus T cells. From that report: The source of the thymus tissue was resections taken during corrective heart surgery. Thymic and blood repertoires showed apparently biased V and J gene usage.

The chain has TRBV4-1 and TRBJ2-3, with D possibly TRBD2 on 6 matching bases. The TCR comes from a boy under three years old with a congenital heart defect. The sample consisted of thymocytes. The CDR3 DNA reads as TGCGCCAGCAGCCGCGCGGGGCCGAATACTAGCACAGATACGCAGTATTTT. The encoded protein is CASSRAGPNTSTDTQYF.